This T cell receptor (beta chain) came from a study of vaccination effects on CD4 cells after COVID-19 (dated by TCRdb to between 2021 and 2024). Concerning the study at large: Each participant received two doses of an mRNA SARS-CoV-2 vaccine, either BNT162b2 or mRNA-1273. Pre-vaccine samples from a couple of convalescent patients were drawn 16 days and one week before the first dose, 142 and 148 days after COVID-19 diagnosis. SARS-CoV-2 spike-specific CD4+ TCR repertoires from before and after mRNA vaccination were compared in COVID-19 convalescent patients and in infection-naive vaccine recipients. Altogether, roughly 10 COVID-19 convalescent patients and a handful of SARS-CoV-2-naive healthy vaccine recipients made up the full study. In the study, cultures from other donors were sequenced using the Oncomine TCR Beta short-read assay on an Illumina iSeq 100.

Library preparation was by the immunoSEQ multiplex PCR assay. TCR beta CDR3 sequencing was performed on DNA from the cultured, isolated CD4+ T cells. Turning to the authors' computational methods: Non-productive TCR sequences were discarded, and reads were trimmed to the CDR3 region, with only CDR3s of 7 or more amino acids retained. The MANAFEST web app was used to identify antigen-specific clonotypes by comparing expansion in peptide wells with expansion in reference cultures. To count as positive, a clone had to show expansion at FDR<0.05 compared with the reference and with all other wells, an odds ratio above 5, and a frequency above 0.1% in two replicate wells. A clonotype was called cross-reactive if it was significantly expanded both in SARS-CoV-2 spike wells and in at least one common cold coronavirus spike condition. CDR3 similarity was assessed by Levenshtein distance using the stringdist R package, and unrooted trees were constructed with ape in R 3.6.1. TCRdb retrieved this table from immuneACCESS and kept in-frame rearrangements only. Not all clones are present; in checked studies, unresolved V genes account for under half, and no reason is known for the remainder. The V and J calls and clone size are taken from that table; D and trimming were inferred from the DNA. The sample yields 42,000 or so clones; approximately 70% were counted once. The ten largest clones represent 30% to 40% of the sample.

What the work shows at the level of the full study, not this receptor alone: Among convalescent patients, the spike-reactive repertoire after vaccination was made up mainly of new vaccine-induced clones that were largely distinct from the clones induced by infection. Only a small number of convalescent patients were included, and no early post-infection timepoints were available, which limited the study. Clones induced by infection and clones induced by vaccination both contracted markedly at late timepoints after vaccination, which fits with T cell responses waning over time.

V lost 4 bases and J lost 6 bases, and the count of bases not matched to a germline gene is 5. CDR1 and CDR2 are read off the germline V gene as SGHTA and FQGTGA. From the cysteine up to the phenylalanine, the CDR3 has a length of 13 residues. Just the 39-base CDR3 DNA is kept, in frame starting at base 1. About this clone: No cognate antigen has been identified for it. No much larger clone exists at a distance of one base, and base qualities are not known.

In the ViraFEST assay, PBMC were stimulated with viral peptide pools, and antigen-specific CD4+ T cell clonotypes were then identified by expansion using TCR sequencing. After less than 13 days of culture, CD4+ T cells were isolated with the EasySep CD4+ T cell isolation kit. Convalescent patients had PCR-confirmed SARS-CoV-2 infection between March and December 2020, before Alpha, Beta and Delta variants emerged in the United States. Approximately 2 million PBMC per well were cultured with about 10 ug/ml peptides in IMDM containing around 5.3% human AB serum, around 10 IU/ml IL-2 and gentamicin. Half of the culture medium was replaced with fresh IL-2-containing medium on days 3 and 7. Unless noted otherwise, every peptide stimulation condition was grown in triplicate wells. PBMC were separated from whole blood using Ficoll-Paque Plus gradient centrifugation and were then either cryopreserved at -140C or used fresh. Genomic DNA was extracted from cultured CD4+ T cells with the QIAamp micro DNA kit.

The receptor was derived from a human donor who had a prior SARS-CoV-2 infection. Material: CD4+ T cells from PBMCs cultured with a peptide pool, obtained before COVID-19 vaccination. Recombination joined TRBV7-3 with TRBJ1-2; 7 bases in the middle match TRBD1. The CDR3 amino acid sequence is: CASSSDRENGYTF. At the DNA level, the sequence is TGTGCCAGCAGCTCAGACAGGGAGAATGGCTACACCTTC. Beyond the CDR3, the reference TRBV7-3 and TRBJ1-2 genes provide the residues; the full variable domain reads: GAGVSQTPSNKVTEKGKYVELRCDPISGHTALYWYRQSLGQGPEFLIYFQGTGAADDSGLPNDRFFAVRPEGSVSTLKIQRTERGDSAVYLCASSSDRENGYTFGSGTRLTVV.